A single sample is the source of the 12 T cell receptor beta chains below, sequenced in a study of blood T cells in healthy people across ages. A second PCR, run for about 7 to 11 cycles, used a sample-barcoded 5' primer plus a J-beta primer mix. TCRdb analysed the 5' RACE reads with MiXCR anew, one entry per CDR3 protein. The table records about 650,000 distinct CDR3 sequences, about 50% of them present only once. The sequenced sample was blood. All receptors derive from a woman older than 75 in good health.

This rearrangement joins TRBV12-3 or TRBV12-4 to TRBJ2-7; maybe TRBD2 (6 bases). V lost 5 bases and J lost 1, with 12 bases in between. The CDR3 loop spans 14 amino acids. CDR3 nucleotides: TGTGCCAGCAGTGTCTCCGGGACTTCCTACGAGCAGTACTTC. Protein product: CASSVSGTSYEQYF.

The CDR3 sequence: CASGPGTSGILSTDTQYF. The CDR3 DNA is TGTGCCAGCGGGCCCGGGACTAGCGGGATCCTTAGCACAGATACGCAGTATTTT. This chain connects TRBV9 to TRBJ2-3; 13 bases fit TRBD2. Germline V gene data show CDR1 as SGDLS and CDR2 as YYNGEE. V gave up 7 bases and J gave up 0 bases; unmatched junction bases: 11. This CDR3 is 18 amino acids long.

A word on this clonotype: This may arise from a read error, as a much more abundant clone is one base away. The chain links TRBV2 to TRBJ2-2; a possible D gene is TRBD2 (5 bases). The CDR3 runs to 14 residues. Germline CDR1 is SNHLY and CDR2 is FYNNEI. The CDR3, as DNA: TGTGCCGGCAGTGAGCGGCAGCTCACCGGGGAGCTGTTTTTT. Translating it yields CAGSERQLTGELFF.

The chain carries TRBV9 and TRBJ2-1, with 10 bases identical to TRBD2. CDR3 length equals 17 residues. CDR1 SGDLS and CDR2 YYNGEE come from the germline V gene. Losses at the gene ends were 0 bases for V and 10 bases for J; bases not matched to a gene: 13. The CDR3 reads CASSVVVGLATPREQFF. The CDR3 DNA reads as TGTGCCAGCAGCGTAGTTGTGGGACTAGCGACCCCCCGCGAGCAGTTCTTC.

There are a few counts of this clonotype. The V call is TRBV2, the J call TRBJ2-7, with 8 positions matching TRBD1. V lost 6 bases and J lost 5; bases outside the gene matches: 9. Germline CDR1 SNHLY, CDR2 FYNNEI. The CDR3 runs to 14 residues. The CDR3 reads CASRRTGWGNEQYF. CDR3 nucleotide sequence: TGTGCCAGCAGAAGGACAGGGTGGGGCAACGAGCAGTACTTC. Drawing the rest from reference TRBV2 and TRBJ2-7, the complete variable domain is EPEVTQTPSHQVTQMGQEVILRCVPISNHLYFYWYRQILGQKVEFLVSFYNNEISEKSEIFDDQFSVERPDGSNFTLKIRSTKLEDSAMYFCASRRTGWGNEQYFGPGTRLTVT.

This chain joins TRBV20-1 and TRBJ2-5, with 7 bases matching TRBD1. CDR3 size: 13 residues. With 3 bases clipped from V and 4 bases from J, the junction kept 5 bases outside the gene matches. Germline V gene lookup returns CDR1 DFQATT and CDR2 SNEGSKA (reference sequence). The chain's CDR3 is CSASYRTGETQYF. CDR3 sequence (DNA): TGCAGTGCTAGCTACCGGACAGGAGAGACCCAGTACTTC.

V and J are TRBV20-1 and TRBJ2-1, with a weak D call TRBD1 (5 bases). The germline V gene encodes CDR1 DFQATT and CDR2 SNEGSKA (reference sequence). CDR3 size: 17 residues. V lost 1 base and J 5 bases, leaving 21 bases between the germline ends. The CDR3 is CSARGTTRFGEHNEQFF. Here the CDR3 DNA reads TGCAGTGCTAGAGGGACAACCAGGTTTGGGGAACACAATGAGCAGTTCTTC.

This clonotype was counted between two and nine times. CDR3: CASSLVGTAYEQYF. DNA for the CDR3: TGTGCCAGCAGCTTGGTTGGGACGGCCTACGAGCAGTACTTC. The chain employs TRBV7-2 and TRBJ2-7, with D perhaps being TRBD1 or TRBD2 (5 bases each). In germline, CDR1 is SGHTA, CDR2 FQGNSA. The length of the CDR3 is 14 residues. Trimming took 3 bases from V and 2 from J, leaving 11 bases between them.

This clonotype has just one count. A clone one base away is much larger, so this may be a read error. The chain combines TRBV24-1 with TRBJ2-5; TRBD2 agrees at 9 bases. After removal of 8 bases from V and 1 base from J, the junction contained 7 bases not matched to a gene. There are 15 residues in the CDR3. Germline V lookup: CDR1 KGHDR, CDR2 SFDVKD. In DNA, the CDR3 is TGTGCCACCAATGTTACAGCGGGAGGCCAAGAGACCCAGTACTTC. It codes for CATNVTAGGQETQYF.

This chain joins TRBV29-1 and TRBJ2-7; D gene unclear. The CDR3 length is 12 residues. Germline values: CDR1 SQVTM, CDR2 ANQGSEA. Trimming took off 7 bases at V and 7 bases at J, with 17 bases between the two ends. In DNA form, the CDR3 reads TGCAGCGAAAAGTCAGGCTCCAATGAGCAGTACTTC. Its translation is CSEKSGSNEQYF.

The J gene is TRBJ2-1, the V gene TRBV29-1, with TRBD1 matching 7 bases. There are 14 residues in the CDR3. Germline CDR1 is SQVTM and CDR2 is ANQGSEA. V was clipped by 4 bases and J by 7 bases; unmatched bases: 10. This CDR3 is CSVGGSGGRNEQFF. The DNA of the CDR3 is TGCAGCGTTGGGGGTTCAGGGGGTAGAAATGAGCAGTTCTTC.

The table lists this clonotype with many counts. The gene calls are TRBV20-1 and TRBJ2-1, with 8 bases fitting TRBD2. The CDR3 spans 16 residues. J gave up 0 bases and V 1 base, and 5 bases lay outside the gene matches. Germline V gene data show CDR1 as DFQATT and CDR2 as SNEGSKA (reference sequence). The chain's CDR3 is CSARVAGGFSYNEQFF. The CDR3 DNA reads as TGCAGTGCTAGAGTGGCGGGGGGCTTCTCCTACAATGAGCAGTTCTTC.